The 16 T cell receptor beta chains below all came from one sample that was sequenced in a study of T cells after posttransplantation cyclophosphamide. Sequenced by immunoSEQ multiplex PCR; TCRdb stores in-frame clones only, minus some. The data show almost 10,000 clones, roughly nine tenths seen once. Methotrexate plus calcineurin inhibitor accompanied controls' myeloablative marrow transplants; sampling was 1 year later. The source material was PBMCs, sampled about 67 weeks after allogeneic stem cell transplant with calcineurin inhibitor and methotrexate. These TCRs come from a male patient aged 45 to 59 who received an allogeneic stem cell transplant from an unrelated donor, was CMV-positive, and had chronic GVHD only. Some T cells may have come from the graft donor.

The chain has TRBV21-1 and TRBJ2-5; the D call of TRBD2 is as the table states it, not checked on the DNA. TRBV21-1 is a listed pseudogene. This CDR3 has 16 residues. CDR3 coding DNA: TGTGCCAGCAGCAAAGCGCTTCCGGAAGCGGGGGAGACCCAGTACTTC. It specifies CASSKALPEAGETQYF.

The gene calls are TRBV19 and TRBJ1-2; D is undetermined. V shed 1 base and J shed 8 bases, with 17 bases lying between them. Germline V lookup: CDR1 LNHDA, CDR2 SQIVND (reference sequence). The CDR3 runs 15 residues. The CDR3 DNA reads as TGTGCCAGTAGTATAGGGGTGGCGGGTGATAGCGGCTACACCTTC. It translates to CASSIGVAGDSGYTF.

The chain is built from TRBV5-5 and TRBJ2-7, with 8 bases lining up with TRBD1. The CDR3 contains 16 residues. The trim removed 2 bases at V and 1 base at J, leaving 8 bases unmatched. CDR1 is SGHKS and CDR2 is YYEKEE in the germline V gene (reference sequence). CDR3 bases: TGTGCCAGCAGCTTCCAGCAGGGGGCGAGGTCCTACGAGCAGTACTTC. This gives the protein CASSFQQGARSYEQYF.

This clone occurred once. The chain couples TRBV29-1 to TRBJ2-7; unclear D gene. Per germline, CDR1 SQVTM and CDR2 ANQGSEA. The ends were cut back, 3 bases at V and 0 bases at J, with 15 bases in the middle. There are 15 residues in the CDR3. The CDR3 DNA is TGCAGCGTTGAGGTTGATGAGGAAGGCTCCTACGAGCAGTACTTC. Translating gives CSVEVDEEGSYEQYF.

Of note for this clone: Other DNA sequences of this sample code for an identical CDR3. CDR3: CASSQGWGNQPQHF. The CDR3 DNA is TGTGCCAGCAGTCAGGGGTGGGGCAATCAGCCCCAGCATTTT. The chain employs TRBV6-6 and TRBJ1-5; the D gene is possibly TRBD1 (6 bases). V shed 5 bases and J shed 2 bases, with 10 bases lying between them. CDR1 is MNHNY and CDR2 is SVGAGI in the germline V gene (reference sequence). This CDR3 region has 14 residues.

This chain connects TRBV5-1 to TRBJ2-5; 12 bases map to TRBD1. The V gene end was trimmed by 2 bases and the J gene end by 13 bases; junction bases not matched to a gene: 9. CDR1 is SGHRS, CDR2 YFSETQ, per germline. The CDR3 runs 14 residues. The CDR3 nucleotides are TGCGCCAGCAGCTTCGGGACAGGGGGCGCGGTTCTGTACTTC. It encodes CASSFGTGGAVLYF. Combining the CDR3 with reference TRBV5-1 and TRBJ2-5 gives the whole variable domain KAGVTQTPRYLIKTRGQQVTLSCSPISGHRSVSWYQQTPGQGLQFLFEYFSETQRNKGNFPGRFSGRQFSNSRSEMNVSTLELGDSALYLCASSFGTGGAVLYFGPGTRLLVL.

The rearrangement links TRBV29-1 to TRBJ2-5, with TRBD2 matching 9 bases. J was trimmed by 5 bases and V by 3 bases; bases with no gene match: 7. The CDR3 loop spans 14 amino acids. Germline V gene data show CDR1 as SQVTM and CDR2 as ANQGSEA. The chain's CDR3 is CSVDASGEFETQYF. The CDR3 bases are TGCAGCGTTGATGCTAGCGGGGAGTTCGAGACCCAGTACTTC.

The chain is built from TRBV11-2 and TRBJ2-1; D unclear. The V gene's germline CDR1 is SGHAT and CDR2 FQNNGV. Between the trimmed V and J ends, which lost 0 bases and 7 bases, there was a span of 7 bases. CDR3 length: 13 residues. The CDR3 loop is CASSLEDLNEQFF. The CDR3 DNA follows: TGTGCCAGCAGCTTAGAAGACTTAAATGAGCAGTTCTTC. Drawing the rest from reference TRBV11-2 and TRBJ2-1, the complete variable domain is EAGVAQSPRYKIIEKRQSVAFWCNPISGHATLYWYQQILGQGPKLLIQFQNNGVVDDSQLPKDRFSAERLKGVDSTLKIQPAKLEDSAVYLCASSLEDLNEQFFGPGTRLTVL.

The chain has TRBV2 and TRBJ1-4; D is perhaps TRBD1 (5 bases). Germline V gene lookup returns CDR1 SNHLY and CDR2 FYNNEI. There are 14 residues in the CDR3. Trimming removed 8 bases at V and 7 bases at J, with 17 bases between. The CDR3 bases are TGTGCCAGCTCCGAAGGCCAGGGCGGTGAAAAACTGTTTTTT. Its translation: CASSEGQGGEKLFF.

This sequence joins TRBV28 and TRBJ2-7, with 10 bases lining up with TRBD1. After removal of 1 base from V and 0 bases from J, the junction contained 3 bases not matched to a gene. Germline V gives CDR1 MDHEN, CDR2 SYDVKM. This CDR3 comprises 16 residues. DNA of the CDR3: TGTGCCAGCAGTTTATTCGGGACAGGGGTCTCCTACGAGCAGTACTTC. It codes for CASSLFGTGVSYEQYF.

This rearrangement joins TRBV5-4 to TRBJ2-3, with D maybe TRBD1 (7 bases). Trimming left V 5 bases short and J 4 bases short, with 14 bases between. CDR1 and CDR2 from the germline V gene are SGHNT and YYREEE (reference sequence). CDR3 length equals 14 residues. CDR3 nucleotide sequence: TGTGCCAGCAGGCAGGGGGGCAGCGCAGATACGCAGTATTTT. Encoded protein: CASRQGGSADTQYF.

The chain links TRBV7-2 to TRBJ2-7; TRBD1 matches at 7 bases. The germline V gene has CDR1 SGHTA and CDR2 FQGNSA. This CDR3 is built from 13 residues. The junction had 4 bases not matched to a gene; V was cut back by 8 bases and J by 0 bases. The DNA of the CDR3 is TGTGCCAGCCAACAGGGGCTCTCCTACGAGCAGTACTTC. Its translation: CASQQGLSYEQYF.

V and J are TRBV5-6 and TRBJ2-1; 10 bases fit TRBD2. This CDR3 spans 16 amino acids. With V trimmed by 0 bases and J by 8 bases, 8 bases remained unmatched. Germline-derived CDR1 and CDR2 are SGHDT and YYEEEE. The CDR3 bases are TGTGCCAGCAGCTTGGCGGCGAGCGGGAGGGCCTATGAGCAGTTCTTC. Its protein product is CASSLAASGRAYEQFF.

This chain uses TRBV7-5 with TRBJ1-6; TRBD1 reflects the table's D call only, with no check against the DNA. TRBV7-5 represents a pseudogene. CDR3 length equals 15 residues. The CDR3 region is CARSSRDRGDSPLHF. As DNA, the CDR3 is TGTGCCAGAAGCAGCCGGGACAGGGGCGATTCACCCCTCCACTTT.

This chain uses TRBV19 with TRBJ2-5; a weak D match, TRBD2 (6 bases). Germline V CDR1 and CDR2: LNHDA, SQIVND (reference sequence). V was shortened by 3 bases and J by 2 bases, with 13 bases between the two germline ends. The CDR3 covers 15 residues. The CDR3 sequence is CASSMQGGGQETQYF. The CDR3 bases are TGTGCCAGTAGTATGCAGGGAGGAGGACAAGAGACCCAGTACTTC.

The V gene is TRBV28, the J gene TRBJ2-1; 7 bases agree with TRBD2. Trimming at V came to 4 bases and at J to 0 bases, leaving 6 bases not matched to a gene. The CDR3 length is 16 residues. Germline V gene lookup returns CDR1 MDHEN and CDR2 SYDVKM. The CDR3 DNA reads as TGTGCCAGCAGTTCTAGCGGCGCCAGCTCCTACAATGAGCAGTTCTTC. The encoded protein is CASSSSGASSYNEQFF.